This is a list of T cell receptor beta chains from one sample in a study of Graves' ophthalmopathy and Graves' hyperthyroidism. TCRdb called the multiplex PCR reads again in MiXCR, with one record for every CDR3 protein. The sample shows roughly 500,000 distinct CDR3 sequences, 13% to 15% of them seen only once. Material: blood. The receptors here all came from a woman younger than 45 with Graves' ophthalmopathy. Both conserved end residues are part of each CDR3. Fields, in order: D gene, J gene, V gene, clone size, CDR3 protein, CDR3 DNA. A D gene is named only where the DNA matches it firmly. Clone size is given for some rows only: seen once, a few or many times, or a class if the clone is expanded.

>.|TRBJ1-2|TRBV20-1|many
CSASSSDGKGGYTF
TGCAGTGCTTCCTCCAGTGACGGAAAGGGTGGCTACACCTTC
>.|TRBJ1-1|TRBV7-3|many
CASSPYANTEAFF
TGTGCCAGCAGCCCTTACGCCAACACTGAAGCTTTCTTT
>TRBD2|TRBJ2-7|TRBV5-6|many
CASSLGGGLAPPEQYF
TGTGCCAGCAGCTTGGGAGGGGGACTAGCTCCTCCCGAGCAGTACTTC
>.|TRBJ1-2|TRBV6-1|many
CASSESTGSNYGYTF
TGTGCCAGCAGTGAATCGACAGGCTCTAACTATGGCTACACCTTC
>TRBD1|TRBJ2-5|TRBV24-1|.
CATQGGTETQYF
TGTGCCACCCAAGGGGGCACGGAGACCCAGTACTTC
>TRBD2|TRBJ2-7|TRBV6-5|many
CASSFRGSSYEQYF
TGTGCCAGCAGTTTCCGCGGGAGCTCCTACGAGCAGTACTTC
>.|TRBJ1-6|TRBV19|few
CASSISRTQYSPLHF
TGTGCCAGTAGTATAAGCCGGACCCAGTATTCACCCCTCCACTTT
>.|TRBJ1-1|TRBV6-1|many
CASAQGFTEAFF
TGTGCCAGCGCCCAGGGTTTCACTGAAGCTTTCTTT
>TRBD1|TRBJ1-5|TRBV5-5|many
CASSAIRGYNQPQHF
TGTGCCAGCAGCGCAATCAGGGGGTACAATCAGCCCCAGCATTTT
>TRBD1|TRBJ1-1|TRBV11-2|many
CASSSRQGQGNTEAFF
TGTGCCAGCAGCTCCCGACAGGGCCAGGGGAACACTGAAGCTTTCTTT
>TRBD1|TRBJ2-7|TRBV27|many
CASSLSGQGAGEQYF
TGTGCCAGCAGTTTATCAGGGCAGGGGGCGGGCGAGCAGTACTTC
>.|TRBJ2-7|TRBV5-1|.
CASSLEKATYEQYF
TGCGCCAGCAGCTTAGAAAAAGCCACCTACGAGCAGTACTTC
>TRBD1|TRBJ1-1|TRBV7-6|.
CASSRRTGVGKTEAFF
TGTGCCAGCAGCCGAAGGACAGGGGTTGGGAAGACTGAAGCTTTCTTT
>.|TRBJ2-7|TRBV15|many
CATSREEGPYEQYF
TGTGCCACCAGCAGAGAGGAGGGCCCCTACGAGCAGTACTTC
>TRBD1|TRBJ1-2|TRBV20-1|few
CSARDRESWGYTF
TGCAGTGCTAGGGACAGGGAGTCATGGGGCTACACCTTC
>.|TRBJ1-1|TRBV28|many
CASSFLGQLNTEAFF
TGTGCCAGCAGTTTTCTTGGACAACTGAACACTGAAGCTTTCTTT
>.|TRBJ1-5|TRBV30|.
CAWSLPRQEGPRPQHF
TGTGCCTGGAGTCTTCCCCGACAGGAGGGTCCGCGACCCCAGCATTTT
>.|TRBJ1-1|TRBV12-3/TRBV12-4|.
CASSLLFGNTEAFF
TGTGCCAGCAGTTTGCTGTTCGGAAACACTGAAGCTTTCTTT
>.|TRBJ1-1|TRBV6-5|many
CASSYSGTTRNTEAFF
TGTGCCAGCAGTTACTCCGGGACCACTCGGAACACTGAAGCTTTCTTT
>.|TRBJ2-2|TRBV6-5|many
CASRYLENTGELFF
TGTGCTAGCAGATACTTGGAGAACACCGGGGAGCTGTTTTTT
>.|TRBJ2-5|TRBV5-6|.
CASSYWTLRETQYF
TGTGCCAGCAGCTATTGGACCCTGAGGGAGACCCAGTACTTC
>.|TRBJ1-5|TRBV6-1|many
CASSEEGGEWNQPQHF
TGTGCCAGCAGTGAAGAGGGGGGCGAGTGGAATCAGCCCCAGCATTTT
>.|TRBJ1-3|TRBV4-2|few
CASSQDRVASSGNTIYF
TGTGCCAGCAGCCAAGATCGAGTAGCGAGCTCTGGAAACACCATATATTTT
>TRBD1|TRBJ2-7|TRBV28|many
CASSPRTGGLSEQYF
TGTGCCAGCAGTCCGAGGACAGGGGGCCTGTCCGAGCAGTACTTC
>.|TRBJ1-5|TRBV28|many
CASSSPLGYAFNQPQHF
TGTGCCAGCAGTTCCCCGCTGGGATACGCGTTCAATCAGCCCCAGCATTTT